These 15 T cell receptor beta chains originate from one sample sequenced in a study of blood T cells in healthy people across ages. The authors ran a second PCR of about 7 to 11 cycles using a sample-barcoded 5' primer and a J-beta primer mix. TCRdb re-called the 5' RACE reads through MiXCR, storing one row per CDR3 protein. Of some 1.4 million distinct CDR3 sequences in the sample, approximately 38% were seen once. The sequenced sample was blood. Receptor source: a woman younger than 35 in good health.

This clonotype has only a few counts. This rearrangement joins TRBV6-5 to TRBJ2-1, with D tentatively TRBD1 or TRBD2 (5 bases each). Trimming removed 2 bases at V and 4 bases at J, with 21 bases between. Germline V gene lookup returns CDR1 MNHEY and CDR2 SVGAGI. The CDR3 spans 18 residues. CDR3 loop: CASSYGGRGRVFYNEQFF. The CDR3 nucleotides read TGTGCCAGCAGTTACGGGGGTAGGGGCAGGGTGTTTTACAATGAGCAGTTCTTC.

This clonotype has more than one count but fewer than ten. This sequence joins TRBV11-2 and TRBJ2-7; 9 nucleotides align to TRBD1. Trimming at V came to 3 bases and at J to 3 bases, leaving 12 bases not matched to a gene. Germline V gives CDR1 SGHAT, CDR2 FQNNGV. This CDR3 comprises 17 residues. CDR3 in DNA: TGTGCCAGCAGCTTCCTCCTGGGGGGGACAGGGATCTACGAGCAGTACTTC. The encoded protein is CASSFLLGGTGIYEQYF.

The chain has TRBV2 and TRBJ2-7; D ambiguous. Trimming took off 6 bases at V and 3 bases at J, with 9 bases between the two ends. Germline CDR1 and CDR2: SNHLY and FYNNEI. The CDR3 has 12 amino acids. The CDR3 protein is CASRETRYEQYF. CDR3 sequence (DNA): TGTGCCAGCAGGGAAACTCGCTACGAGCAGTACTTC.

V usage is TRBV10-3 and J usage is TRBJ1-2, with D perhaps matching TRBD1 (5 bases). Between the trimmed V and J ends, which lost 5 bases and 4 bases, there was a span of 14 bases. CDR3 size: 14 residues. CDR1 is ENHRY and CDR2 is SYGVKD in the germline V gene. DNA for the CDR3: TGTGCCATCAGTCTGGGGGGGGAAGTCTATGGCTACACCTTC. Translation gives CAISLGGEVYGYTF.

The chain recombines TRBV29-1 with TRBJ2-3; 9 bases map to TRBD1. The CDR3 loop spans 15 amino acids. CDR1 SQVTM and CDR2 ANQGSEA come from the germline V gene. As DNA, the CDR3 is TGCAGAGCGAGGAAACCGGGACAGGGTACAGATACGCAGTATTTT. Its protein is CRARKPGQGTDTQYF.

CDR3 amino acids: CASSHPGQELFF. Here the CDR3 DNA reads TGCGCCAGCAGCCATCCAGGACAGGAGCTGTTTTTT. The genes are TRBV4-1 and TRBJ1-4, with D possibly being TRBD1 (5 bases). The J call may be faulty, since TRBJ2-2 better matches the DNA end. CDR3 length: 12 amino acids. Germline V gene sequence: CDR1 MGHRA, CDR2 YSYEKL.

This chain links TRBV30 with TRBJ1-1; D is unresolved. Trimming pared 0 bases from V and 0 bases from J, leaving 8 bases between. CDR1 is GTSNPN and CDR2 is SVGIG in the germline V gene (reference sequence). This CDR3 is 14 amino acids long. The CDR3 nucleotides read TGTGCCTGGAGTGTACAACAGATGAACACTGAAGCTTTCTTT. It is translated as CAWSVQQMNTEAFF. The full variable domain, its missing parts supplied by reference TRBV30 and TRBJ1-1, is SQTIHQWPATLVQPVGSPLSLECTVEGTSNPNLYWYRQAAGRGLQLLFYSVGIGQISSEVPQNLSASRPQDRQFILSSKKLLLSDSGFYLCAWSVQQMNTEAFFGQGTRLTVV.

At least ten counts were recorded for this clonotype. This sequence joins TRBV20-1 and TRBJ2-5; D may be TRBD2 (5 bases). V was pared by 5 bases and J by 4 bases, with 17 bases between. This CDR3 is 14 amino acids long. The V gene's germline CDR1 is DFQATT and CDR2 SNEGSKA (reference sequence). CDR3 region: CSAEPGLGGETQYF. The CDR3 nucleotides are TGCAGTGCTGAACCGGGCCTAGGAGGAGAGACCCAGTACTTC.

This clonotype was seen a handful of times. The gene calls are TRBV12-3 or TRBV12-4 and TRBJ2-7; either TRBD1 or TRBD2 may fit D (5 bases each). This CDR3 comprises 15 residues. V was clipped by 6 bases and J by 5 bases, with 20 bases between them. This chain's CDR3 is CASSHEGRGQNEQYF. In DNA, the CDR3 is TGTGCCAGCAGCCATGAGGGTAGGGGCCAGAACGAGCAGTACTTC.

This clonotype was seen ten or more times. The chain couples TRBV5-5 to TRBJ2-1; tentatively, D is TRBD2 (5 bases). CDR1 is SGHKS, CDR2 YYEKEE, per germline (reference sequence). The CDR3 is 12 amino acids. The ends were cut back, 4 bases at V and 7 bases at J, with 9 bases in the middle. This CDR3 is CASSRGENEQFF. The DNA of the CDR3 is TGTGCCAGCAGCCGTGGGGAGAATGAGCAGTTCTTC.

This clonotype was seen once. V and J are TRBV28 and TRBJ1-6, with D possibly TRBD1 on 5 matching bases. This CDR3 is 14 amino acids long. The ends were cut back, 3 bases at V and 9 bases at J, with 12 bases in the middle. Germline values: CDR1 MDHEN, CDR2 SYDVKM. The CDR3 DNA sequence: TGTGCCAGCAGTTTGGGGACCCGGGGTTCACCCCTCCACTTT. As protein: CASSLGTRGSPLHF.

J is TRBJ2-3 and V is TRBV11-3, with D possibly matching TRBD2 (5 bases). CDR1 is SGHNT, CDR2 YENEEA, per germline. V was pared by 5 bases and J by 5 bases, with 14 bases between. The CDR3 runs 14 residues. CDR3 sequence reads: CASSTPARGDTQYF. In nucleotides, the CDR3 is TGTGCCAGCAGCACCCCCGCCCGGGGAGATACGCAGTATTTT.

This rearrangement joins TRBV20-1 to TRBJ2-2; D may be TRBD2 (5 bases). V dropped 6 bases and J dropped 4 bases, with 12 bases sitting between them. There are 13 residues in the CDR3. Germline V gives CDR1 DFQATT, CDR2 SNEGSKA (reference sequence). CDR3 sequence reads: CSAGRGSTGELFF. The CDR3 DNA sequence: TGCAGTGCAGGTCGGGGAAGCACCGGGGAGCTGTTTTTT.

CDR3 in DNA: TGCGCCAGCAGCTACCCCGGGACTAGCGGGGGGGCCACAGATACGCAGTATTTT. It encodes CASSYPGTSGGATDTQYF. The chain couples TRBV5-1 to TRBJ2-3, with 16 bases lining up with TRBD2. The CDR3 length is 18 residues. V lost 3 bases and J lost 2; bases outside the gene matches: 6. CDR1 is SGHRS, CDR2 YFSETQ, per germline.

This clonotype turned up a few times. The J gene is TRBJ2-5, the V gene TRBV28; 7 bases agree with TRBD2. The V and J ends lost 3 bases and 5 bases, in that order; junction bases with no gene match: 9. Germline V gene lookup returns CDR1 MDHEN and CDR2 SYDVKM. The CDR3 is made up of 15 amino acids. CDR3 region: CASSLAPGGEETQYF. CDR3 DNA: TGTGCCAGCAGTTTGGCTCCGGGAGGAGAGGAGACCCAGTACTTC.